This T cell receptor beta chain is drawn from a study of T cell clonotyping in hematopoietic cell transplantation. The wider study: Recipients' pretransplant samples followed cytoreduction.

As for time point: recipient sample about 28 days before transplant, after cytoreduction. For this clone: The antigen remains undetermined.

Sequencing used immunoSEQ multiplex PCR; TCRdb keeps in-frame clones, though not all of them. Of about 9,000 clones detected, about 90% appear once; the ten largest clones hold about 25%. Study-wide results and limits: At the given depth, recipient repertoires were over 95% de novo clonotypes. Graft donor and pretransplant recipient Inverse Simpson Index values predicted broader posttransplant TCR diversity.

The source of this sequence is a woman aged 55-70 years with acute myeloid leukemia. Some clones in this sample may be carry-over from other donors' samples. This material consisted of peripheral blood mononuclear cells, taken before stem cell transplant.

Here the CDR3 DNA reads TGTGCCAGCAGTATCGGAACAGGGGGCTTATACGAGCAGTACTTC. Translated: CASSIGTGGLYEQYF. The rearrangement uses TRBV6-5 and TRBJ2-7; TRBD1 matches at 9 bases. The CDR3 extends over 15 amino acids. With V trimmed by 5 bases and J by 4 bases, 9 bases remained unmatched. Germline CDR1 MNHEY, CDR2 SVGAGI.